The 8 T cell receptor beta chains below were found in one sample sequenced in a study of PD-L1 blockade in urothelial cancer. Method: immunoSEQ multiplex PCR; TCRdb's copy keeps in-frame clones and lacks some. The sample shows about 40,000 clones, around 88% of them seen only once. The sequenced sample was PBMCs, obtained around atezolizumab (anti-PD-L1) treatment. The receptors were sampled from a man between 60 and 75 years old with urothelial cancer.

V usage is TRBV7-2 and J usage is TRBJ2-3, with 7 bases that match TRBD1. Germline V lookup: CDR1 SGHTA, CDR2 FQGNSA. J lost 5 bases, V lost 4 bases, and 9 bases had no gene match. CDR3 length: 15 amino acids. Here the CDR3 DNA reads TGTGCCAGCAGCTCCAGAGGGACAGTGGGAGATACGCAGTATTTT. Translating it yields CASSSRGTVGDTQYF.

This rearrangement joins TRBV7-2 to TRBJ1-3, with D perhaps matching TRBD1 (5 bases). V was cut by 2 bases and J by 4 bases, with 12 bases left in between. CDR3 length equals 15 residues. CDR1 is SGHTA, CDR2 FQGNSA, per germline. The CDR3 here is CASSLYRSAGNTIYF. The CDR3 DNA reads TGTGCCAGCAGCTTATACAGGTCTGCCGGAAACACCATATATTTT.

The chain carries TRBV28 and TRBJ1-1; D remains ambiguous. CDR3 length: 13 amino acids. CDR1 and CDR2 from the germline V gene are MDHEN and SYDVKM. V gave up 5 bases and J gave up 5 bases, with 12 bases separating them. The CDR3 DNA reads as TGTGCCAGCAGTGGGCAGGTTTGGACTGAAGCTTTCTTT. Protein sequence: CASSGQVWTEAFF.

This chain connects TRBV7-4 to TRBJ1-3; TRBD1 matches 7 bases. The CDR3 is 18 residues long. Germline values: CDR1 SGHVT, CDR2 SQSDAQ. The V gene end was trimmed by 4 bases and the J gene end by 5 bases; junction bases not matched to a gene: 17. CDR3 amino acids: CASSSLDGDRERRNTIYF. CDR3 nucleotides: TGTGCCAGCAGCTCGCTAGATGGTGACAGGGAAAGGAGAAACACCATATATTTT.

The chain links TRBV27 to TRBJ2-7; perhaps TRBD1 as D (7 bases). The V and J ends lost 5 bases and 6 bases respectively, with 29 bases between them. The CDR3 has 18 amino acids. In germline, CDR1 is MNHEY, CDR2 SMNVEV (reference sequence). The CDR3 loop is CASSGTRGVKGPSGEQYF. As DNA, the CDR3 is TGTGCCAGCAGTGGCACCAGGGGGGTAAAAGGCCCCTCTGGCGAGCAGTACTTC.

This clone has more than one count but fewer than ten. For the CDR3, the DNA is TGTGCCAGCAGCCGACTGACAGGGCTCGGAGGGAACACTGAAGCTTTCTTT. It specifies CASSRLTGLGGNTEAFF. V usage is TRBV14 and J usage is TRBJ1-1; 7 bases agree with TRBD1. Germline V gene data show CDR1 as SGHDN and CDR2 as FVKESK. This CDR3 region has 17 residues. The V gene end was trimmed by 4 bases and the J gene end by 1 base; junction bases not matched to a gene: 12.

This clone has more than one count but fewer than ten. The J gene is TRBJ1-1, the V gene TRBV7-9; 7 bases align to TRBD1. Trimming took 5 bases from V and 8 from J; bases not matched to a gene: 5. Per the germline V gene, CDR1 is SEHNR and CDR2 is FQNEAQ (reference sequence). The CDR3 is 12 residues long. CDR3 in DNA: TGTGCCAGCAGCCCTCGGGACAGCGAAGCTTTCTTT. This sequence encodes CASSPRDSEAFF.

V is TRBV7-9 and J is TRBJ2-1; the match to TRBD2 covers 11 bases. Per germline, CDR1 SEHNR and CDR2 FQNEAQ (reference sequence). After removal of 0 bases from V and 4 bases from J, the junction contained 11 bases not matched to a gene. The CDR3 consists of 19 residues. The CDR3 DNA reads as TGTGCCAGCAGCTTAGCGCATACTAGCGGGGGCGCTGCTTACAATGAGCAGTTCTTC. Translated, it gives CASSLAHTSGGAAYNEQFF.